The 17 T cell receptor beta chains below come from one sample, sequenced in a study of T cells in localized non-small cell lung cancer. Libraries were prepared by immunoSEQ multiplex PCR; TCRdb keeps only in-frame clonotypes and omits some of them. The sample lists approximately 34,000 clones; roughly nine tenths were seen once. The source material was peripheral blood, sampled before any cancer treatment. Source of these receptors: a woman aged 40-70 years with stage I lung adenocarcinoma.

The table lists this clone with a few counts. The chain recombines TRBV6-4 with TRBJ2-2; tentative D call: TRBD2 (5 bases). Trimming took 3 bases from V and 3 from J, leaving 5 bases between them. CDR1 MRHNA and CDR2 SNTAGT come from the germline V gene. This CDR3 is 13 amino acids long. As DNA, the CDR3 is TGTGCCAGCAGTGAGCGGGACACCGGGGAGCTGTTTTTT. This sequence encodes CASSERDTGELFF.

J is TRBJ1-1 and V is TRBV15; TRBD1 is a possible D gene (6 bases). CDR3 size: 13 residues. Germline V gene lookup returns CDR1 LNHNV and CDR2 YYDKDF (reference sequence). Between the trimmed V and J ends, which lost 5 bases and 5 bases, there was a span of 12 bases. CDR3 nucleotides: TGTGCCACCAGCTCTCAAAGGGGGACTGAAGCTTTCTTT. Its translation: CATSSQRGTEAFF.

V gene TRBV28 combines with J gene TRBJ1-1; possibly TRBD1 for D (5 bases). CDR1 is MDHEN, CDR2 SYDVKM, per germline. Trimming took 2 bases from V and 1 from J, leaving 20 bases between them. The CDR3 has 18 residues. CDR3 DNA: TGTGCCAGCAGTTTAGGGGGGTGGTCTCGTCGAGGGAACACTGAAGCTTTCTTT. Its protein is CASSLGGWSRRGNTEAFF.

V is TRBV7-3 and J is TRBJ2-1; TRBD1 might be the D (6 bases). Per the germline V gene, CDR1 is SGHTA and CDR2 is FQGTGA. The CDR3 consists of 15 residues. Trimming removed 5 bases at V and 4 bases at J, with 15 bases between. In DNA form, the CDR3 reads TGTGCCAGCAGCGCCGGACAGAGCTTATACAATGAGCAGTTCTTC. Amino acids: CASSAGQSLYNEQFF. The variable domain in full, completed from reference TRBV7-3 and TRBJ2-1, reads GAGVSQTPSNKVTEKGKYVELRCDPISGHTALYWYRQSLGQGPEFLIYFQGTGAADDSGLPNDRFFAVRPEGSVSTLKIQRTERGDSAVYLCASSAGQSLYNEQFFGPGTRLTVL.

This clone was counted a few times. The genes are TRBV10-2 and TRBJ1-3; D might be TRBD1 (6 bases). Germline V gene data show CDR1 as WSHSY and CDR2 as SAAADI. This CDR3 is 14 amino acids long. The ends were cut back, 8 bases at V and 3 bases at J, with 14 bases in the middle. The CDR3 loop is CASGRGLDGNTIYF. In DNA form, the CDR3 reads TGCGCCAGCGGCCGGGGGCTCGATGGAAACACCATATATTTT.

The chain carries TRBV7-3 and TRBJ2-3; D remains unclear. Germline CDR1 is SGHTA and CDR2 is FQGTGA. V gave up 6 bases and J gave up 0 bases, with 13 bases separating them. This CDR3 has 15 residues. DNA of the CDR3: TGTGCCAGCAGGTCGGGCGGCAAGAGCACAGATACGCAGTATTTT. It is translated as CASRSGGKSTDTQYF. The variable domain in full, with the rest retrieved from reference TRBV7-3 and TRBJ2-3, is GAGVSQTPSNKVTEKGKYVELRCDPISGHTALYWYRQSLGQGPEFLIYFQGTGAADDSGLPNDRFFAVRPEGSVSTLKIQRTERGDSAVYLCASRSGGKSTDTQYFGPGTRLTVL.

The rearrangement uses TRBV21-1 and TRBJ1-2. TRBV21-1 is noted as a pseudogene. This CDR3 spans 13 amino acids. The chain's CDR3 is CASSWPRRCGYTF. The CDR3 nucleotides read TGTGCCAGCAGCTGGCCCCGGCGATGCGGCTACACCTTC.

This clone has just one count. The chain employs TRBV2 and TRBJ1-6; D is unclear. CDR3 size: 15 residues. Germline CDR1 reads SNHLY; CDR2 reads FYNNEI. V lost 4 bases and J lost 6, with 13 bases in between. The chain's CDR3 is CASSVVLGTNSPLHF. The CDR3 nucleotides read TGTGCCAGCAGTGTAGTTCTGGGTACTAATTCACCCCTCCACTTT.

V and J are TRBV6-5 and TRBJ1-2; D might be TRBD1 (5 bases). CDR3 size: 15 residues. The V end was cut by 6 bases, the J end by 4 bases, with 18 bases between. Germline V gene lookup returns CDR1 MNHEY and CDR2 SVGAGI. The DNA for the CDR3 is TGTGCCAGCAGCAGTCACTCGGGACGGCTCTATGGCTACACCTTC. This encodes CASSSHSGRLYGYTF.

The rearrangement links TRBV4-2 to TRBJ1-3; D is unresolved. CDR3 size: 13 residues. Trimming cost V 0 bases and J 8 bases, with 8 bases left between them. Germline V gene lookup returns CDR1 LGHNA and CDR2 YNFKEQ. DNA for the CDR3: TGTGCCAGCAGCCAAGAAGTTGTGGACACCATATATTTT. Translation: CASSQEVVDTIYF.

The rearrangement links TRBV7-2 to TRBJ1-5; no clear D. From germline, CDR1 is SGHTA and CDR2 FQGNSA. Deletions cut 0 bases from V and 4 bases from J, with 4 bases between. This CDR3 spans 13 amino acids. The CDR3 bases are TGTGCCAGCAGCTTAGCAGAAAATCAGCCCCAGCATTTT. Translating it yields CASSLAENQPQHF. Filled out from reference TRBV7-2 and TRBJ1-5, the complete variable domain reads GAGVSQSPSNKVTEKGKDVELRCDPISGHTALYWYRQSLGQGLEFLIYFQGNSAPDKSGLPSDRFSAERTGGSVSTLTIQRTQQEDSAVYLCASSLAENQPQHFGDGTRLSIL.

This chain connects TRBV6-5 to TRBJ2-7, with D perhaps matching TRBD1 (6 bases). The V end was cut by 6 bases, the J end by 0 bases, with 12 bases between. This CDR3 contains 14 residues. Looked up from germline, CDR1 is MNHEY and CDR2 is SVGAGI. This CDR3 reads CASSYGQYSYEQYF. In nucleotides, the CDR3 is TGTGCCAGCAGCTACGGACAGTACTCCTACGAGCAGTACTTC.

For the CDR3, the DNA is TGTGCCAGCAGCTTCGGGAGGGGTCAGGGCGAGCAGTACTTC. Translated, it gives CASSFGRGQGEQYF. This chain uses TRBV7-8 with TRBJ2-7, with 8 bases lining up with TRBD2. The CDR3 loop spans 14 amino acids. V trimming: 3 bases; J trimming: 6 bases; junction bases outside the gene matches: 7. Germline V lookup: CDR1 SGHVS, CDR2 FQNEAQ.

This chain's CDR3 is CASSLGRAGVDEQYF. The CDR3 nucleotides are TGCGCCAGCAGCTTGGGGAGGGCAGGCGTAGACGAGCAGTACTTC. The V and J genes are TRBV5-1 and TRBJ2-7; perhaps TRBD2 as D (6 bases). Germline CDR1 is SGHRS and CDR2 is YFSETQ. Trimming shortened V by 0 bases and J by 5 bases, and 15 bases separated the two germline ends. CDR3 size: 15 residues.

The chain recombines TRBV4-2 with TRBJ2-3; perhaps TRBD2 as D (6 bases). The CDR3 has 17 residues. Per germline, CDR1 LGHNA and CDR2 YNFKEQ. V was cut by 0 bases and J by 0 bases, with 13 bases left in between. The DNA for the CDR3 is TGTGCCAGCAGCCAAGATGTGGCGGGGCAGAGCACAGATACGCAGTATTTT. Amino acid sequence: CASSQDVAGQSTDTQYF.

The V and J genes are TRBV6-1 and TRBJ2-7; 9 bases map to TRBD1. Trimming cost V 4 bases and J 2 bases; bases outside gene matches: 6. CDR1 is MNHNS and CDR2 is SASEGT in the germline V gene. This CDR3 is 15 amino acids long. The DNA of the CDR3 is TGTGCCAGCAGTGCTACCGGGACAGGGCCCTACGAGCAGTACTTC. Amino acid sequence: CASSATGTGPYEQYF.

This clone has just one count. The V and J genes are TRBV29-1 and TRBJ2-1, with 7 bases that match TRBD1. With V trimmed by 6 bases and J by 5 bases, 7 bases remained unmatched. The length of the CDR3 is 13 residues. The germline V gene has CDR1 SQVTM and CDR2 ANQGSEA. In DNA form, the CDR3 reads TGCAGCGTGTTGTCGGGACAGAACAATGAGCAGTTCTTC. Protein: CSVLSGQNNEQFF.